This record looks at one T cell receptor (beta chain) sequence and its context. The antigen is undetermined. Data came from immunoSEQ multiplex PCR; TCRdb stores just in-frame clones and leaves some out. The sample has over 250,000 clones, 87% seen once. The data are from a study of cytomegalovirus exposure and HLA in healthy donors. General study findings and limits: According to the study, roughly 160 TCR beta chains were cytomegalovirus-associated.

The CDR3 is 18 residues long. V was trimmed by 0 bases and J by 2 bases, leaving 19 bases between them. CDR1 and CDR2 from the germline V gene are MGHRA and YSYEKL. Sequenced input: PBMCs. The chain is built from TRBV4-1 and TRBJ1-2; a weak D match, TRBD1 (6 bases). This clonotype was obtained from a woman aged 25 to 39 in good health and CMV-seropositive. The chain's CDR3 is CASSQEGGSVPKNYGYTF. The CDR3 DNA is TGCGCCAGCAGCCAAGAAGGGGGTTCCGTCCCCAAAAACTATGGCTACACCTTC.